This entry concerns a single T cell receptor beta chain. Germline CDR1 SNHLY, CDR2 FYNNEI. CDR3 length: 15 residues. V shed 5 bases and J shed 2 bases, with 13 bases lying between them. This sample stems from a study of blood T cell repertoires in COVID-19. Across the study: Acute and convalescent COVID-19 samples came from the United States, Italy and Spain. The cDNA or gDNA used as material had been derived from T cells, B-cell-depleted T cells, or PBMCs.

Original processing notes: Nucleated cell number was recorded as an estimate derived from reference gene primer amplification. Sequencing used immunoSEQ multiplex PCR; TCRdb keeps in-frame clones, though not all of them. V and J calls and clone size are copied from that table; D and trimming were computed from the DNA. Here the sample spans roughly 110,000 clones, about 80% being singletons. Sequenced: peripheral blood. The TCR comes from a man in his 70s with acute or convalescent COVID-19. This rearrangement joins TRBV2 to TRBJ2-1; possible D gene TRBD1, 6 bases. Here the CDR3 DNA reads TGTGCCAGCAGTTATCAGGACAGCCCCTACAATGAGCAGTTCTTC. This gives the protein CASSYQDSPYNEQFF.